This T cell receptor (beta chain) was sequenced during a study of control samples from healthy donors and cancer patients. Trimming pared 5 bases from V and 6 bases from J, leaving 10 bases between. The CDR3 totals 12 residues. Germline-derived CDR1 and CDR2 are MNHEY and SVGAGI. Libraries were prepared by immunoSEQ multiplex PCR; TCRdb keeps only in-frame clonotypes and omits some of them. The sample yields 130,000 or so clones, roughly nine tenths seen once. This clonotype was sampled from a man in his fifties with head and neck cancer. The sequenced sample was PBMCs. This sequence joins TRBV6-5 and TRBJ1-2; D gene ambiguous. CDR3 amino acids: CASSPMGNGYTF. The CDR3 coding sequence is TGTGCCAGCAGTCCGATGGGGAATGGCTACACCTTC.